One sample yielded the 15 T cell receptor beta chains listed below, sequenced in a study of early T cells in non-severe SARS-CoV-2 infection. TCRdb reanalysed the 5' RACE reads using MiXCR and keeps one entry per CDR3 protein. Of around 58,000 distinct CDR3 sequences in the sample, 4% to 5.5% were seen once. Sequenced: whole blood. These receptors all stem from an adult who was a healthcare worker with PCR-confirmed SARS-CoV-2 infection or an uninfected control (not recorded which).

In this sample, this clonotype turned up many times. V is TRBV5-1 and J is TRBJ2-6; D gene ambiguous. The V gene's germline CDR1 is SGHRS and CDR2 YFSETQ. The CDR3 covers 15 residues. V was shortened by 0 bases and J by 2 bases, with 6 bases between the two germline ends. CDR3 amino acids: CASSLGVAGANVLTF. CDR3 nucleotides: TGCGCCAGCAGCTTGGGGGTAGCTGGGGCCAACGTCCTGACTTTC.

This clonotype was found many times. V gene TRBV7-9 combines with J gene TRBJ2-5, with TRBD2 as a possible D gene (6 bases). The CDR3 contains 15 residues. Germline-derived CDR1 and CDR2 are SEHNR and FQNEAQ (reference sequence). V was clipped by 6 bases and J by 1 base, with 15 bases between them. This CDR3 reads CASRQPGLRQETQYF. The CDR3, as DNA: TGTGCCAGCAGACAGCCGGGACTCCGCCAAGAGACCCAGTACTTC.

Ten or more counts support this clonotype. The chain is built from TRBV20-1 and TRBJ2-7, with a possible D match to TRBD1 (6 bases). Per germline, CDR1 DFQATT and CDR2 SNEGSKA (reference sequence). V was clipped by 0 bases and J by 2 bases, with 14 bases between them. The CDR3 is 15 amino acids. The CDR3 reads CSARDLSGVPYEQYF. In DNA form, the CDR3 reads TGCAGTGCTAGAGATCTATCAGGGGTTCCCTACGAGCAGTACTTC.

The chain uses TRBV19 and TRBJ2-1; a weak D match, TRBD2 (5 bases). Germline V gene sequence: CDR1 LNHDA, CDR2 SQIVND (reference sequence). Trimming removed 3 bases from V and 7 bases from J, with 10 bases in between. This CDR3 is built from 13 residues. CDR3 nucleotides: TGTGCCAGTAGTATTTTCGGGGTAAATGAGCAGTTCTTC. Its protein product is CASSIFGVNEQFF.

This chain connects TRBV24-1 to TRBJ2-5; a possible D gene is TRBD1 (6 bases). The CDR3 length is 14 residues. The V end lost 7 bases, the J end lost 5 bases, and 16 bases lay between the germline ends. Germline V gene data show CDR1 as KGHDR and CDR2 as SFDVKD. For the CDR3, the DNA is TGTGCCACCAGGGGGGACACAGTGGAGGAGACCCAGTACTTC. Translated, it gives CATRGDTVEETQYF.

At least ten counts were recorded for this clonotype. The V call is TRBV14, the J call TRBJ2-7, with 7 bases matching TRBD1. Germline V gene sequence: CDR1 SGHDN, CDR2 FVKESK. V lost 4 bases to trimming and J lost 4 bases; unmatched junction nucleotides: 10. The CDR3 totals 15 residues. CDR3 sequence (DNA): TGTGCCAGCAGCCCCCCAGGACAGGCCTTTTACGAGCAGTACTTC. Its protein product is CASSPPGQAFYEQYF.

The V call is TRBV2, the J call TRBJ2-1; perhaps TRBD2 as D (5 bases). The CDR3 extends over 14 amino acids. Looked up from germline, CDR1 is SNHLY and CDR2 is FYNNEI. The V end was cut by 6 bases, the J end by 0 bases, with 9 bases between. CDR3 nucleotide sequence: TGTGCCAGCAGCTTCCGGGGCTCCTACAATGAGCAGTTCTTC. This codes for CASSFRGSYNEQFF.

This clonotype was picked up a small number of times. The rearrangement joins TRBV30 to TRBJ2-7, with D maybe TRBD1 (5 bases). CDR3 length: 16 residues. Trimming cost V 2 bases and J 2 bases, with 19 bases left between them. CDR1 and CDR2 (germline): GTSNPN, SVGIG (reference sequence). CDR3 coding DNA: TGTGCCTGGAGTCCCTCTTCGGGCAGGGATACCTACGAGCAGTACTTC. Amino acid sequence: CAWSPSSGRDTYEQYF. The full variable domain, completed using reference TRBV30 and TRBJ2-7, is SQTIHQWPATLVQPVGSPLSLECTVEGTSNPNLYWYRQAAGRGLQLLFYSVGIGQISSEVPQNLSASRPQDRQFILSSKKLLLSDSGFYLCAWSPSSGRDTYEQYFGPGTRLTVT.

Turning to this clonotype: Given a much more abundant clone one base away, this may be a read error. J is TRBJ2-5 and V is TRBV9; no definite D call. Germline assignment: CDR1 SGDLS and CDR2 YYNGEE. This CDR3 has 14 residues. Trimming left V 0 bases short and J 2 bases short, with 8 bases between. For the CDR3, the DNA is TGTGCCAGCAGCGTAGGACTGTTACAAGAGACCCAGTACTTC. It codes for CASSVGLLQETQYF.

This clonotype was seen at least ten times. V gene TRBV6-5 combines with J gene TRBJ1-2, with D possibly being TRBD1 (5 bases). Trimming shortened V by 2 bases and J by 8 bases, and 12 bases separated the two germline ends. The germline CDR1 and CDR2 sequences are MNHEY and SVGAGI. This CDR3 comprises 13 residues. CDR3 sequence reads: CASSYPGREGYTF. CDR3 bases: TGTGCCAGCAGTTACCCTGGCAGGGAAGGCTACACCTTC.

The V and J genes are TRBV15 and TRBJ1-3; 7 bases match TRBD1. The CDR3 is 14 amino acids. The germline gives CDR1 LNHNV, CDR2 YYDKDF (reference sequence). Losses at the gene ends were 5 bases for V and 5 bases for J; bases not matched to a gene: 6. The CDR3 region has the DNA TGTGCCACCAGCCCAGGGGACAGCCGAAACACCATATATTTT. Its protein is CATSPGDSRNTIYF.

This clonotype has at least ten counts. This sequence joins TRBV28 and TRBJ2-7; D gene unclear. CDR3 length: 12 residues. The germline V gene has CDR1 MDHEN and CDR2 SYDVKM. Trimming pared 2 bases from V and 6 bases from J, leaving 8 bases between. For the CDR3, the DNA is TGTGCCAGCAGTTTAACTCTGGGCGAGCAGTACTTC. Protein product: CASSLTLGEQYF.

CDR3 loop: CASSPPGTSQAFF. The CDR3 DNA is TGTGCCAGCTCACCACCTGGGACTTCCCAAGCTTTCTTT. V usage is TRBV18 and J usage is TRBJ1-1; D is possibly TRBD1 (5 bases). The CDR3 extends over 13 amino acids. Germline CDR1 is KGHSH and CDR2 is LQKENI. Trimming shortened V by 0 bases and J by 9 bases, and 11 bases separated the two germline ends.

In its sample, this clonotype was seen many times. The CDR3 here is CASSLFSSGANVLTF. The CDR3 nucleotides read TGCGCCAGCAGCTTGTTCAGCTCTGGGGCCAACGTCCTGACTTTC. The chain employs TRBV5-1 and TRBJ2-6, with D unresolved. CDR1 and CDR2 from the germline V gene are SGHRS and YFSETQ. V was pared by 1 base and J by 0 bases, with 5 bases between. This CDR3 comprises 15 residues.

This clonotype was observed many times. The chain joins TRBV27 to TRBJ2-2, with D possibly matching TRBD1 (6 bases). Germline assignment: CDR1 MNHEY and CDR2 SMNVEV (reference sequence). CDR3 length: 16 residues. The V gene lost 5 bases and the J gene lost 6 bases, with 19 bases spanning the gap. CDR3 protein: CASSPKPGAQAGELFF. CDR3 bases: TGTGCCAGCAGTCCCAAACCAGGGGCCCAAGCCGGGGAGCTGTTTTTT.